These T cell receptor beta chains were read from a single sample in a study of blood T cell repertoires in COVID-19. Repertoires were generated with immunoSEQ multiplex PCR, while TCRdb's copy carries only in-frame clones and drops some. The sample holds some 180,000 clones, more than 65% seen once. Material for sequencing was peripheral blood. These receptors were taken from a man between 65 and 85 years old with active or convalescent COVID-19. Each CDR3 is given with its conserved first and last residue. D genes are given only for firm matches. The size field is filled for only some rows; it gives once, few, many or a size class.

d_call	j_call	v_call	clone_size	cdr3_nt	cdr3_aa
TRBD2	TRBJ2-3	TRBV3-1/TRBV3-2	.	TGTGCCAGCAGCCAAGGAGTGCTAGCGGGCCCAGATACGCAGTATTTT	CASSQGVLAGPDTQYF
.	TRBJ1-3	TRBV5-4	.	TGTGCCAGCAGCTTCGGCAGGCCAACGGGAAACACCATATATTTT	CASSFGRPTGNTIYF
TRBD2	TRBJ2-1	TRBV10-3	.	TGTGCCATCAGCGGGACTAGCGGGGGGGGTGAGCAGTTCTTC	CAISGTSGGGEQFF
TRBD1	TRBJ1-2	TRBV19	.	TGTGCCAGCCGGGACAGCCTCATTAACTATGGCTACACCTTC	CASRDSLINYGYTF
TRBD1	TRBJ2-1	TRBV7-2	.	TGTGCCACCGGACAGGGAGGCCTCTCCTACAATGAGCAGTTCTTC	CATGQGGLSYNEQFF
.	TRBJ2-5	TRBV2	.	TGTGCCAGCAGTGAGGACCCGGGAGAGGGGACCCAGTACTTC	CASSEDPGEGTQYF
.	TRBJ2-1	TRBV9	few	TGTGCCAGCAGCGTAGCCCTATCCTACAATGAGCAGTTCTTC	CASSVALSYNEQFF
TRBD1	TRBJ2-4	TRBV6-5	.	TGTGCCAGCAAGGGACAGGGGGCAGGCAAAAACATTCAGTACTTC	CASKGQGAGKNIQYF
TRBD1	TRBJ1-1	TRBV18	.	TGTGCCAGCTCACCAGCCCGGACAGGGAACACTGAAGCTTTCTTT	CASSPARTGNTEAFF
TRBD1	TRBJ1-6	TRBV3-1/TRBV3-2	.	TGTGCCAGCAGCCAAAGAGGGACAGGGACATATAATTCACCCCTCCACTTT	CASSQRGTGTYNSPLHF
.	TRBJ2-1	TRBV28	.	TGTGCCAGCAGTTTGGCCAGCGGAGGGAGGAATGAGCAGTTCTTC	CASSLASGGRNEQFF
TRBD1	TRBJ2-7	TRBV28	.	TGTGCCAGCAGCCCCCGCGGGGACAGGGGTGGGGAGCAGTACTTC	CASSPRGDRGGEQYF
TRBD1	TRBJ1-5	TRBV5-5	.	TGTGCCAGCAGCCAAAGGACAGGGCAGGGACAGCCCCAGCATTTT	CASSQRTGQGQPQHF
.	TRBJ2-2	TRBV18	.	TGTGCCAGCTCAAACCGACTGACGAACACCGGGGAGCTGTTTTTT	CASSNRLTNTGELFF
.	TRBJ1-1	TRBV18	once	TGTGCCAGCTCACCATCCCAGGGGTACACTGAAGCTTTCTTT	CASSPSQGYTEAFF
.	TRBJ2-3	TRBV24-1	.	TGTGCCACCAGTGATCACAAGCCCCCTACTAGTATGTCCACAGATACGCAGTATTTT	CATSDHKPPTSMSTDTQYF
.	TRBJ2-3	TRBV5-1	.	TGCGCCAGCAGCCGCAGGGGCAGGCCCTCGACAGATACGCAGTATTTT	CASSRRGRPSTDTQYF
TRBD2	TRBJ2-7	TRBV7-2	.	TGTGCCAGCAGCCTGGGACTAGCGGGGGGCTTGTACGAGCAGTACTTC	CASSLGLAGGLYEQYF
.	TRBJ2-7	TRBV13	.	TGTGCCAGCAGTTCCGGGAAGCCCGGCGAGCAGTACTTC	CASSSGKPGEQYF
.	TRBJ1-1	TRBV29-1	.	TGCAGCGCAGAGGAGCACAGGGACACTGAAGCTTTCTTT	CSAEEHRDTEAFF
TRBD2	TRBJ2-7	TRBV9	.	TGTGCCAGCAGCGTGACTAGCGGGAGTGGATACGAGCAGTACTTC	CASSVTSGSGYEQYF
.	TRBJ1-1	TRBV28	.	TGTGCCAGCAGCTCCCCGGCCCCCGGGAAGACTGAAGCTTTCTTT	CASSSPAPGKTEAFF
TRBD1	TRBJ2-5	TRBV24-1	.	TGTGCCACCAGTGACACGACAGGGTCGGGGACCCAGTACTTC	CATSDTTGSGTQYF
.	TRBJ1-1	TRBV5-5	.	TGTGCCAGCAGCTTGGTGGGGGGGGTGAACACTGAAGCTTTCTTT	CASSLVGGVNTEAFF
.	TRBJ1-1	TRBV29-1	once	TGCAGCGTTGAAGATCCGCAGGGTCTGGCCGCTTTCTTT	CSVEDPQGLAAFF
.	TRBJ2-2	TRBV5-1	.	TGCGCCAGCAGAAGAACTGGGGAGCTTGCGAACACCGGGGAGCTGTTTTTT	CASRRTGELANTGELFF
.	TRBJ1-5	TRBV18	few	TGTGCCAGCTCACTTTCAGCAGGACGCGGAGGCCAGCCCCAGCATTTT	CASSLSAGRGGQPQHF
.	TRBJ2-7	TRBV6-2/TRBV6-3	.	TGTGCCAGCAGTTACCTTGGGCGCATCAACGAGCAGTACTTC	CASSYLGRINEQYF
.	TRBJ2-5	TRBV5-1	.	TGCGCCAGCAGCTTGATGGGGGCTGGGGAGACCCAGTACTTC	CASSLMGAGETQYF
TRBD2	TRBJ2-3	TRBV3-1/TRBV3-2	.	TGTGCCAGCAGCCAACCCCCTTCTCTAGCGGGTGAGATCACAGATACGCAGTATTTT	CASSQPPSLAGEITDTQYF
.	TRBJ2-3	TRBV7-8	few	TGTGCCAGCAGCTTATTCGGCACAGATACGCAGTATTTT	CASSLFGTDTQYF
.	TRBJ1-5	TRBV7-2	.	TGTGCCAGCAGCTTAGGGGGGCAGGGAAATCAGCCCCAGCATTTT	CASSLGGQGNQPQHF
.	TRBJ1-1	TRBV19	.	TGTGCCAGTCACTTCGACTCGGCTTCTGAAGCTTTCTTT	CASHFDSASEAFF
TRBD1	TRBJ2-1	TRBV10-1	.	TGCGCCAGCAGTGAGCGGGCAGGGGGAAGGGAGCAGTTCTTC	CASSERAGGREQFF
.	TRBJ1-1	TRBV10-3	.	TGTGCCATCAAGGATCCCGGCCAGGGAGCTTTCTTT	CAIKDPGQGAFF
.	TRBJ1-5	TRBV6-5	.	TGTGCCACGGGACTCCCAGCTCAGCCCCAGCATTTT	CATGLPAQPQHF
.	TRBJ1-4	TRBV5-4	once	TGTGCCAGCAGCCTGCCCGGGGAAAAACTGTTTTTT	CASSLPGEKLFF
.	TRBJ2-3	TRBV6-4	.	TGTGCCAGCAGTGATCAAGGCGGTACAGATACGCAGTATTTT	CASSDQGGTDTQYF
.	TRBJ1-5	TRBV7-2	.	TGTGCCAGCAGCGAGAAGGTCAGGGAATGGGGTCAGCCCCAGCATTTT	CASSEKVREWGQPQHF
TRBD2	TRBJ2-7	TRBV19	.	TGTGCCACCCGGCAGGGAGGGGACTACTACGAGCAGTACTTC	CATRQGGDYYEQYF
.	TRBJ2-7	TRBV18	.	TGTGCCAGCTCACCGTGGCAGGGAACCTCCTACGAGCAGTACTTC	CASSPWQGTSYEQYF
TRBD1	TRBJ2-7	TRBV3-1/TRBV3-2	.	TGTGCCAGCAGCCAACTCCCCGGGACAGGGTTTCCCAACGAGCAGTACTTC	CASSQLPGTGFPNEQYF
.	TRBJ1-5	TRBV20-1	few	TGCAGTGCGAGAAATGGAGTTCTCCAGCATTTT	CSARNGVLQHF
TRBD1	TRBJ1-1	TRBV12-3/TRBV12-4	.	TGTGCCAGCAGTTTATCAGGGGGAACTGAAGCTTTCTTT	CASSLSGGTEAFF